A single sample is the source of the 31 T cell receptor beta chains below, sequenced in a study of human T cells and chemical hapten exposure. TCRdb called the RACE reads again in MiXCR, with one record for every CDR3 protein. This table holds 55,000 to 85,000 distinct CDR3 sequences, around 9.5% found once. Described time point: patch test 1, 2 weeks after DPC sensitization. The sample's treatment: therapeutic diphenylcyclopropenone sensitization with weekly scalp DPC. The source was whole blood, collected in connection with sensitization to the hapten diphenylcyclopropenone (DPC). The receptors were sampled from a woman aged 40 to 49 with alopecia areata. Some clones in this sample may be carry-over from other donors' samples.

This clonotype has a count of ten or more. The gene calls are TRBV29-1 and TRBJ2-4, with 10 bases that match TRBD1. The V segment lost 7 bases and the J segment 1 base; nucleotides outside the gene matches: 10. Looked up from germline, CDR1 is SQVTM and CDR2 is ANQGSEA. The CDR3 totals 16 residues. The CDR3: CSARKDRGVAKNIQYF. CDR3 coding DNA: TGCAGCGCCCGAAAGGACAGGGGGGTTGCCAAAAACATTCAGTACTTC.

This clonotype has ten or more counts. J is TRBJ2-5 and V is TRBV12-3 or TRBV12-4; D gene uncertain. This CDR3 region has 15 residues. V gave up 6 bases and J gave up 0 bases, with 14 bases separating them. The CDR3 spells CASRPTTLNQETQYF. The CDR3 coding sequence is TGTGCCAGCAGACCGACGACGCTGAACCAAGAGACCCAGTACTTC.

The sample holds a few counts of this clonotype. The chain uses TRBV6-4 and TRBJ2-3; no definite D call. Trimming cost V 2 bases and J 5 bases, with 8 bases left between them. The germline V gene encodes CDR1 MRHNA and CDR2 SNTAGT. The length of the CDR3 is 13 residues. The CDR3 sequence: CASSDQQGDTQYF. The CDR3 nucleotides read TGTGCCAGCAGTGACCAGCAAGGAGATACGCAGTATTTT.

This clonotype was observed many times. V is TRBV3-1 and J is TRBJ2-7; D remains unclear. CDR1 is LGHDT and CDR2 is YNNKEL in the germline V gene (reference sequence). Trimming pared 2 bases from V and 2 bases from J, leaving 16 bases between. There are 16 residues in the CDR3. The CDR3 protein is CASSQSGPVGTYEQYF. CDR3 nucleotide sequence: TGTGCCAGCAGCCAATCCGGACCCGTCGGCACCTACGAGCAGTACTTC.

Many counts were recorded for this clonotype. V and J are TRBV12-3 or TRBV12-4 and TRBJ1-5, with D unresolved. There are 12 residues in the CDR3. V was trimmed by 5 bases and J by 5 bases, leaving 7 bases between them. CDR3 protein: CASSQRDQPQHF. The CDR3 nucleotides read TGTGCCAGCAGTCAAAGGGATCAGCCCCAGCATTTT.

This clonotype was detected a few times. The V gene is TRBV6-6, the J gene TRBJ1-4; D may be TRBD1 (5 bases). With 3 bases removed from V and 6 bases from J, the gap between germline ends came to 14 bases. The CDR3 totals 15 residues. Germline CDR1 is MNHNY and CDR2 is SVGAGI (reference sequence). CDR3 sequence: CASSYAPGGDEKLFF. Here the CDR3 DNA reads TGTGCCAGCAGTTATGCACCGGGGGGAGATGAAAAACTGTTTTTT.

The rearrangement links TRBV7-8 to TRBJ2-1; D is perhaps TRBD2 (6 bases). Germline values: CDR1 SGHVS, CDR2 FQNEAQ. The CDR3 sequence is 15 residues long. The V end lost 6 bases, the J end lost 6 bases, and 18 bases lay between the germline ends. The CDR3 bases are TGTGCCAGCAGGCTAAAGGAGGGGTTCTCCAATGAGCAGTTCTTC. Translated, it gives CASRLKEGFSNEQFF.

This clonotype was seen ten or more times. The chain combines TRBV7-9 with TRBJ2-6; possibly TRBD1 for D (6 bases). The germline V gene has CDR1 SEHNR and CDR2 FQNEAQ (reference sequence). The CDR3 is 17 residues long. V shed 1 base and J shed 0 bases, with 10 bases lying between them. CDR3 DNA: TGTGCCAGCAGCTTAGAGATGGACAGCTCTGGGGCCAACGTCCTGACTTTC. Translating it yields CASSLEMDSSGANVLTF.

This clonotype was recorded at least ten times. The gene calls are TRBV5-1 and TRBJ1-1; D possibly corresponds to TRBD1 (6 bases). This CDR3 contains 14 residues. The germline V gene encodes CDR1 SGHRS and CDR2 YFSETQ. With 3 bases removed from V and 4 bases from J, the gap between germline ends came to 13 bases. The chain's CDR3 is CASSWGAAGTEAFF. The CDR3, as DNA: TGCGCCAGCAGCTGGGGGGCGGCGGGCACTGAAGCTTTCTTT.

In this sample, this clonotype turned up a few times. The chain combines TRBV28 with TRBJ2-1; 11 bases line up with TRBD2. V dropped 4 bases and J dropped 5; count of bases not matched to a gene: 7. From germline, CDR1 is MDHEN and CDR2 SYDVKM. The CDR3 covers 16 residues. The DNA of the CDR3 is TGTGCCAGCAGTTCCCTAGCGGGGGGACTTCACAATGAGCAGTTCTTC. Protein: CASSSLAGGLHNEQFF.

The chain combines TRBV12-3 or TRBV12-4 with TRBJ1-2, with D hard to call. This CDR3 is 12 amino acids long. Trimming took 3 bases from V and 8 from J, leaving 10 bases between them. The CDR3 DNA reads TGTGCCAGCAGTTTCACAAAAGGCGGCTACACCTTC. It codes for CASSFTKGGYTF.

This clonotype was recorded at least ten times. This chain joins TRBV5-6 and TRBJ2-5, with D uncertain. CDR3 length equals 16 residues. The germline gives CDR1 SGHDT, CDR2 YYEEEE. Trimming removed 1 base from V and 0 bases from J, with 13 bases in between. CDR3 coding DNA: TGTGCCAGCAGCTTGATCGTTAAGTTGTACCAAGAGACCCAGTACTTC. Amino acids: CASSLIVKLYQETQYF.

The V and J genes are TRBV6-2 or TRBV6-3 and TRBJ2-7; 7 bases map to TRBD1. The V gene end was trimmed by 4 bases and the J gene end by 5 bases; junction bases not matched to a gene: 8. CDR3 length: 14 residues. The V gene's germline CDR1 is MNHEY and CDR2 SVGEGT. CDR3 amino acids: CASSFPTGKNEQYF. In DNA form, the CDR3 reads TGTGCCAGCAGTTTTCCGACAGGGAAAAACGAGCAGTACTTC.

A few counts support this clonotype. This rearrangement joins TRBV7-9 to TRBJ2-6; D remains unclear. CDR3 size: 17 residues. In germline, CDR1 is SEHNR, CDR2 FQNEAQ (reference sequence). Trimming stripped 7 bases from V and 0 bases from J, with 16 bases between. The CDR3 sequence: CASKSDGHLSGANVLTF. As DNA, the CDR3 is TGTGCCAGCAAATCGGACGGGCATCTCTCTGGGGCCAACGTCCTGACTTTC. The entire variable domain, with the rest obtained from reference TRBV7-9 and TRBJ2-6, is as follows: DTGVSQNPRHKITKRGQNVTFRCDPISEHNRLYWYRQTLGQGPEFLTYFQNEAQLEKSRLLSDRFSAERPKGSFSTLEIQRTEQGDSAMYLCASKSDGHLSGANVLTFGAGSRLTVL.

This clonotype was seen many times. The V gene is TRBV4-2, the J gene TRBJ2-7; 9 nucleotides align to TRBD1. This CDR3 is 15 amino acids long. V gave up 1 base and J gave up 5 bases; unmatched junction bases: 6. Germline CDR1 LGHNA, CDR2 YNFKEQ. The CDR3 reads CASSQGDRAENEQYF. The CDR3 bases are TGTGCCAGCAGCCAAGGGGACAGGGCAGAGAACGAGCAGTACTTC.

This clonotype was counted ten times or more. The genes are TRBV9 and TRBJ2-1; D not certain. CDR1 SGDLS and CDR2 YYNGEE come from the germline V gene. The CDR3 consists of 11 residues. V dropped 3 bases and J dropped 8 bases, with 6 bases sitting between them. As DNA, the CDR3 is TGTGCCAGCAGCGACGGGCATGAGCAGTTCTTC. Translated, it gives CASSDGHEQFF.

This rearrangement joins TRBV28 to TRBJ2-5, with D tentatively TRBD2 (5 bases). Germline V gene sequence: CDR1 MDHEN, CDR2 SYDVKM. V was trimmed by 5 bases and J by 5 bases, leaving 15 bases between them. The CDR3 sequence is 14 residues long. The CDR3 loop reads CASSTPWERETQYF. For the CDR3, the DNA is TGTGCCAGCAGTACTCCTTGGGAGAGGGAGACCCAGTACTTC.

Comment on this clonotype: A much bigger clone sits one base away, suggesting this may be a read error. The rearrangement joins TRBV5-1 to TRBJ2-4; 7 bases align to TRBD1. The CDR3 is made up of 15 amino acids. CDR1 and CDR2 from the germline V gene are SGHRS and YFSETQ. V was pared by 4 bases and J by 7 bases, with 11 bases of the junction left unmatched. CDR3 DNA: TGCGCCAGCAGCCCCACGTCAGACAGGGTTAACATTCAGTACTTC. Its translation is CASSPTSDRVNIQYF.

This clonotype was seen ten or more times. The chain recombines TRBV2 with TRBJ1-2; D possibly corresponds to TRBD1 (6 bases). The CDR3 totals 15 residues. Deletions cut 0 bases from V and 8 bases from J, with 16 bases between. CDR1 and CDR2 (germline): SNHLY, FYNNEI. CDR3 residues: CASSEALRGAGGYTF. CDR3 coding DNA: TGTGCCAGCAGTGAAGCGCTTCGGGGGGCGGGAGGCTACACCTTC. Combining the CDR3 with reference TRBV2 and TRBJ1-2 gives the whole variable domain EPEVTQTPSHQVTQMGQEVILRCVPISNHLYFYWYRQILGQKVEFLVSFYNNEISEKSEIFDDQFSVERPDGSNFTLKIRSTKLEDSAMYFCASSEALRGAGGYTFGSGTRLTVV.

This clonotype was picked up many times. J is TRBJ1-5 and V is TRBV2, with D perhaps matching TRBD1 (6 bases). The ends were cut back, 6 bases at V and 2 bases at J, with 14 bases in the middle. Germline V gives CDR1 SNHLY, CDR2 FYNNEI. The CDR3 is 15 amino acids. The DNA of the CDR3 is TGTGCCAGCAGGAGGGGGGGTTGGGGCAATCAGCCCCAGCATTTT. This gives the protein CASRRGGWGNQPQHF.

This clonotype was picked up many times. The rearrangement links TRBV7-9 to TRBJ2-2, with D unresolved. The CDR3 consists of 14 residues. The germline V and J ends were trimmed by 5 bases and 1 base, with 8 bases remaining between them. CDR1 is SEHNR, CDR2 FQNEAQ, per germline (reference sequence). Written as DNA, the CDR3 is TGTGCCAGCAGCCAGGACCTGAACACCGGGGAGCTGTTTTTT. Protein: CASSQDLNTGELFF.

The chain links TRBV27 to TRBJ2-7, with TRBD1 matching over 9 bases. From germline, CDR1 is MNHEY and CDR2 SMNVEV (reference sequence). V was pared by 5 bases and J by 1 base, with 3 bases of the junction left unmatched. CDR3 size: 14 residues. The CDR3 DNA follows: TGTGCCAGCAGTCGGGACAGGGCATCCTACGAGCAGTACTTC. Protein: CASSRDRASYEQYF.

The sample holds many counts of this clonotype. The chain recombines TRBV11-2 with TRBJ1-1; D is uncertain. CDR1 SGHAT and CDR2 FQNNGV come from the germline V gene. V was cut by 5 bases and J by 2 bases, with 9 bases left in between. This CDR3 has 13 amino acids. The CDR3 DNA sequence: TGTGCCAGCAGCATACAGCCTAACACTGAAGCTTTCTTT. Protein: CASSIQPNTEAFF.

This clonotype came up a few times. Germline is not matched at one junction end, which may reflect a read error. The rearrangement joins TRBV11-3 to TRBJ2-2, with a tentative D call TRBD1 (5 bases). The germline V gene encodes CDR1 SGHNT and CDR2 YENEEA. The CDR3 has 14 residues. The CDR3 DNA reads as TGTGCCAGCAGCCTAGAGACAGACACCGGGGAGCTGTTTTTT. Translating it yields CASSLETDTGELFF.

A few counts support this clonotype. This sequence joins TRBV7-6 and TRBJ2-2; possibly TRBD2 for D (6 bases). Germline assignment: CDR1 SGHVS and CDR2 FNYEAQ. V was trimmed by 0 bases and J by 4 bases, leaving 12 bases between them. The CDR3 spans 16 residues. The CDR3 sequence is CASSLARSGVTGELFF. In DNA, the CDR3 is TGTGCCAGCAGCTTAGCACGATCGGGGGTCACCGGGGAGCTGTTTTTT. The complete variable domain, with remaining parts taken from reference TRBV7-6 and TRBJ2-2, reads GAGVSQSPRYKVTKRGQDVALRCDPISGHVSLYWYRQALGQGPEFLTYFNYEAQQDKSGLPNDRFSAERPEGSISTLTIQRTEQRDSAMYRCASSLARSGVTGELFFGEGSRLTVL.

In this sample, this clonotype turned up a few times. CDR3 sequence reads: CASSQDDAGATGELFF. The CDR3 DNA sequence: TGTGCCAGCAGCCAAGATGACGCGGGTGCGACCGGGGAGCTGTTTTTT. V and J are TRBV4-2 and TRBJ2-2, with a possible D match to TRBD2 (5 bases). V was trimmed by 0 bases and J by 5 bases, leaving 13 bases between them. Germline-derived CDR1 and CDR2 are LGHNA and YNFKEQ. The CDR3 is 16 amino acids.

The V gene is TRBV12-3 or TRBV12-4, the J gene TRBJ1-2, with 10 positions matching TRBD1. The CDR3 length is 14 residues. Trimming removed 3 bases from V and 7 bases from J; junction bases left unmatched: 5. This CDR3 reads CASSFGDRGRGYTF. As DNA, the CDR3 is TGTGCCAGCAGTTTTGGGGACAGGGGCCGTGGCTACACCTTC.

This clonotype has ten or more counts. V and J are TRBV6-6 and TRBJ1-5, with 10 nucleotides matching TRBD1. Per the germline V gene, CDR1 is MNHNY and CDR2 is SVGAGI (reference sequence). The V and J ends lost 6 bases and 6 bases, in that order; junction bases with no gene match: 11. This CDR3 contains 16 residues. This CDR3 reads CASSQRTGTGVQPQHF. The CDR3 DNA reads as TGTGCCAGCAGCCAGCGAACCGGGACAGGGGTTCAGCCCCAGCATTTT.

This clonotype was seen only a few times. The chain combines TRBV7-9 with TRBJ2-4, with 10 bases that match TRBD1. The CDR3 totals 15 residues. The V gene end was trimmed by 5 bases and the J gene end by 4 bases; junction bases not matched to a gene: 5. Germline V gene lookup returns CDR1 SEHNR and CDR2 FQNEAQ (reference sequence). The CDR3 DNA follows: TGTGCCAGCAGCATGCCGGACAGGGGGAAAAACATTCAGTACTTC. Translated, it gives CASSMPDRGKNIQYF. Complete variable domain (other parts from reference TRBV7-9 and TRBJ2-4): DTGVSQNPRHKITKRGQNVTFRCDPISEHNRLYWYRQTLGQGPEFLTYFQNEAQLEKSRLLSDRFSAERPKGSFSTLEIQRTEQGDSAMYLCASSMPDRGKNIQYFGAGTRLSVL.

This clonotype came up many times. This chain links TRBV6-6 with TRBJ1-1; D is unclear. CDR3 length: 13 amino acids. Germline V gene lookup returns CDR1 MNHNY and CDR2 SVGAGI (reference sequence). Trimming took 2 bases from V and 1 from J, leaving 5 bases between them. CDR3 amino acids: CASSYGKNTEAFF. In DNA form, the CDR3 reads TGTGCCAGCAGTTACGGGAAGAACACTGAAGCTTTCTTT.

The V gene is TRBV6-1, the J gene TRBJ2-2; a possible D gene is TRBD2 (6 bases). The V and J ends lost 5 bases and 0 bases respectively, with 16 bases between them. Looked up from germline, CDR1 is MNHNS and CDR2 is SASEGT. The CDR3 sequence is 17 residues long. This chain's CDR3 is CASSLGVGLANTGELFF. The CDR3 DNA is TGTGCCAGCAGTCTGGGGGTGGGACTCGCGAACACCGGGGAGCTGTTTTTT.